This passage covers 20 T cell receptor beta chains from one sample sequenced in a study of identical twins. TCRdb recomputed calls from the 5' RACE reads with MiXCR, one row per CDR3 protein. The repertoire holds 690,000 or so distinct CDR3 sequences, with 8.6% as singletons. This sample also belongs to another study, concerning yellow fever vaccine responses in identical twins.

Sequences were obtained from PBMCs. Source of these receptors: a woman between 18 and 29 years old in good health.

This clonotype was seen a few times. The chain employs TRBV9 and TRBJ2-7, with D maybe TRBD2 (5 bases). With 3 bases removed from V and 3 bases from J, the gap between germline ends came to 13 bases. The CDR3 has 14 residues. Germline V gives CDR1 SGDLS, CDR2 YYNGEE. CDR3 in amino acids: CASSEDSRIYEQYF. In DNA form, the CDR3 reads TGTGCCAGCAGCGAGGACTCAAGGATCTACGAGCAGTACTTC.

This clonotype was detected a few times. The chain is built from TRBV15 and TRBJ2-7; 8 positions match TRBD1. The CDR3 is 15 residues long. V was clipped by 5 bases and J by 3 bases; unmatched bases: 9. Per the germline V gene, CDR1 is LNHNV and CDR2 is YYDKDF (reference sequence). The chain's CDR3 is CATSRHRQGIYEQYF. The CDR3 region has the DNA TGTGCCACCAGCCGACACCGACAGGGGATCTACGAGCAGTACTTC.

This clonotype was observed many times. This chain joins TRBV20-1 and TRBJ2-3; 11 bases fit TRBD2. The CDR3 runs 13 residues. After removal of 5 bases from V and 4 bases from J, the junction contained 2 bases not matched to a gene. From germline, CDR1 is DFQATT and CDR2 SNEGSKA (reference sequence). CDR3 nucleotide sequence: TGCAGTGCTCTAGCGGGAGGCCCAGATACGCAGTATTTT. This encodes CSALAGGPDTQYF.

This clonotype was seen only a few times. This chain links TRBV20-1 with TRBJ1-6, with 7 bases aligning to TRBD1. From germline, CDR1 is DFQATT and CDR2 SNEGSKA (reference sequence). This CDR3 is built from 16 residues. The V and J ends lost 4 bases and 0 bases, in that order; junction bases with no gene match: 6. The CDR3 sequence: CSAIGQESSYNSPLHF. The CDR3 DNA follows: TGCAGTGCTATAGGACAGGAGAGCTCCTATAATTCACCCCTCCACTTT.

This clonotype was picked up a small number of times. The chain joins TRBV11-2 to TRBJ2-7; D call uncertain. V gave up 7 bases and J gave up 2 bases, with 27 bases separating them. This CDR3 spans 18 amino acids. Germline assignment: CDR1 SGHAT and CDR2 FQNNGV. CDR3 residues: CASTNPNSSQPITYEQYF. DNA for the CDR3: TGTGCCAGCACAAACCCGAACTCCTCACAGCCCATCACCTACGAGCAGTACTTC. The complete variable domain, with remaining parts taken from reference TRBV11-2 and TRBJ2-7, reads EAGVAQSPRYKIIEKRQSVAFWCNPISGHATLYWYQQILGQGPKLLIQFQNNGVVDDSQLPKDRFSAERLKGVDSTLKIQPAKLEDSAVYLCASTNPNSSQPITYEQYFGPGTRLTVT.

The J gene is TRBJ2-3, the V gene TRBV20-1; 11 bases agree with TRBD2. V lost 5 bases to trimming and J lost 7 bases; unmatched junction nucleotides: 11. The CDR3 covers 15 residues. Looked up from germline, CDR1 is DFQATT and CDR2 is SNEGSKA (reference sequence). This CDR3 reads CSAHSGTSGLNTQYF. The CDR3 DNA reads as TGCAGTGCTCACTCCGGGACTAGCGGATTGAATACGCAGTATTTT.

In DNA, the CDR3 is TGTGCCAGCCAAGAAAGTGTTTTTAGCTCCTACAATGAGCAGTTCTTC. This codes for CASQESVFSSYNEQFF. The chain has TRBV6-2 or TRBV6-3 and TRBJ2-1, with D unresolved. The CDR3 is 16 residues long. V was cut by 8 bases and J by 0 bases, with 17 bases left in between. The germline V gene encodes CDR1 MNHEY and CDR2 SVGEGT.

This clonotype was seen only a few times. The chain couples TRBV20-1 to TRBJ1-1, with D unclear. The germline gives CDR1 DFQATT, CDR2 SNEGSKA (reference sequence). V lost 0 bases, J lost 3 bases, and 8 bases lay in between. The CDR3 is 13 amino acids. The CDR3 loop reads CSARDVGDTEAFF. Here the CDR3 DNA reads TGCAGTGCTAGAGATGTCGGGGACACTGAAGCTTTCTTT.

DNA of the CDR3: TGTGCCAGCGGAAATTACAGGGACAGCGAGACCCAGTACTTC. Residues: CASGNYRDSETQYF. This chain connects TRBV7-2 to TRBJ2-5; TRBD1 matches 7 bases. The CDR3 totals 14 residues. CDR1 is SGHTA and CDR2 is FQGNSA in the germline V gene. V gave up 8 bases and J gave up 5 bases; unmatched junction bases: 11.

This chain uses TRBV4-1 with TRBJ2-7; 7 nucleotides match TRBD1. Germline values: CDR1 MGHRA, CDR2 YSYEKL. The CDR3 length is 15 residues. V dropped 0 bases and J dropped 7; count of bases not matched to a gene: 9. The CDR3 spells CASSQEGGGSWEQYF. CDR3 coding DNA: TGCGCCAGCAGCCAAGAAGGGGGCGGCTCGTGGGAGCAGTACTTC.

CDR3 in amino acids: CSARASGKYNEQFF. The CDR3 DNA reads TGCAGTGCCAGGGCTAGCGGGAAGTACAATGAGCAGTTCTTC. The chain has TRBV20-1 and TRBJ2-1, with 9 bases that match TRBD2. The trim removed 6 bases at V and 4 bases at J, leaving 7 bases unmatched. Germline CDR1 is DFQATT and CDR2 is SNEGSKA (reference sequence). The CDR3 consists of 14 residues.

This clonotype was found a few times. This sequence joins TRBV20-1 and TRBJ2-7; weak D call: TRBD2 (6 bases). The CDR3 spans 14 residues. Trimming removed 1 base at V and 0 bases at J, with 10 bases between. CDR1 is DFQATT, CDR2 SNEGSKA, per germline (reference sequence). The DNA of the CDR3 is TGCAGTGCTAGAGCGGTAGCGGTCTCCTACGAGCAGTACTTC. Encoded protein: CSARAVAVSYEQYF.

This clonotype was observed a handful of times. The chain couples TRBV5-5 to TRBJ1-1, with TRBD1 matching over 7 bases. Germline V gives CDR1 SGHKS, CDR2 YYEKEE (reference sequence). The CDR3 consists of 14 residues. The ends lost 4 bases at V and 4 bases at J; junction bases unmatched: 7. Written as DNA, the CDR3 is TGTGCCAGCAGCCCCGACAGGGTTGCCACTGAAGCTTTCTTT. It translates to CASSPDRVATEAFF. The full variable domain, its missing parts supplied by reference TRBV5-5 and TRBJ1-1, is DAGVTQSPTHLIKTRGQQVTLRCSPISGHKSVSWYQQVLGQGPQFIFQYYEKEERGRGNFPDRFSARQFPNYSSELNVNALLLGDSALYLCASSPDRVATEAFFGQGTRLTVV.

This clonotype has a handful of counts. The chain couples TRBV7-2 to TRBJ2-5, with 7 bases aligning to TRBD1. The CDR3 is 13 residues long. Germline CDR1 is SGHTA and CDR2 is FQGNSA. Trimming at V came to 4 bases and at J to 3 bases, leaving 2 bases not matched to a gene. CDR3 sequence (DNA): TGTGCCAGCAGCTCACAGGGGAAAGAGACCCAGTACTTC. As protein: CASSSQGKETQYF.

This clonotype was counted at least ten times. The J gene is TRBJ1-2, the V gene TRBV3-1, with a weak D call TRBD1 (5 bases). The CDR3 spans 16 residues. Germline assignment: CDR1 LGHDT and CDR2 YNNKEL (reference sequence). With 3 bases removed from V and 2 bases from J, the gap between germline ends came to 16 bases. The CDR3 reads CASSQEGNRRNYGYTF. CDR3 in DNA: TGTGCCAGCAGCCAGGAAGGGAACAGGAGAAACTATGGCTACACCTTC.

In the case of this clonotype: Possible read error: a much larger clone is one base away. This rearrangement joins TRBV3-1 to TRBJ2-1, with 10 bases identical to TRBD2. Per the germline V gene, CDR1 is LGHDT and CDR2 is YNNKEL (reference sequence). The CDR3 has 17 amino acids. V dropped 4 bases and J dropped 6; count of bases not matched to a gene: 12. DNA for the CDR3: TGTGCCAGCAGCCGCATGCCAGCTAGCGGGAGACGCAATGAGCAGTTCTTC. The encoded protein is CASSRMPASGRRNEQFF.

The V gene is TRBV20-1, the J gene TRBJ2-5; possible D gene TRBD2, 8 bases. V was shortened by 7 bases and J by 5 bases, with 14 bases between the two germline ends. The CDR3 totals 12 residues. Germline V gene data show CDR1 as DFQATT and CDR2 as SNEGSKA (reference sequence). The CDR3 nucleotides read TGCAGTGACAGGGGCGGGGGGGAGACCCAGTACTTC. As protein: CSDRGGGETQYF.

This clonotype has at least ten counts. The genes are TRBV12-3 or TRBV12-4 and TRBJ2-7; a weak D match, TRBD2 (6 bases). Trimming removed 5 bases from V and 6 bases from J, with 20 bases in between. The CDR3 covers 15 residues. This CDR3 reads CASSLQPGTRGEQYF. In DNA form, the CDR3 reads TGTGCCAGCAGTCTACAACCCGGGACTCGGGGCGAGCAGTACTTC.

This clonotype was found many times. The chain carries TRBV6-2 or TRBV6-3 and TRBJ2-7; no reliable D call. The germline V gene encodes CDR1 MNHEY and CDR2 SVGEGT. V lost 11 bases to trimming and J lost 1 base, with 18 bases between them. This CDR3 is built from 14 residues. CDR3 sequence: CACQHGGVSYEQYF. DNA for the CDR3: TGTGCCTGCCAGCACGGTGGGGTGTCCTACGAGCAGTACTTC.

This clonotype came up many times. The J gene is TRBJ2-7, the V gene TRBV3-1; maybe TRBD1 (5 bases). V was clipped by 3 bases and J by 2 bases, with 11 bases between them. The CDR3 extends over 14 amino acids. Germline V gene data show CDR1 as LGHDT and CDR2 as YNNKEL (reference sequence). The CDR3 here is CASSHFGQTYEQYF. For the CDR3, the DNA is TGTGCCAGCAGCCATTTTGGACAAACCTACGAGCAGTACTTC.